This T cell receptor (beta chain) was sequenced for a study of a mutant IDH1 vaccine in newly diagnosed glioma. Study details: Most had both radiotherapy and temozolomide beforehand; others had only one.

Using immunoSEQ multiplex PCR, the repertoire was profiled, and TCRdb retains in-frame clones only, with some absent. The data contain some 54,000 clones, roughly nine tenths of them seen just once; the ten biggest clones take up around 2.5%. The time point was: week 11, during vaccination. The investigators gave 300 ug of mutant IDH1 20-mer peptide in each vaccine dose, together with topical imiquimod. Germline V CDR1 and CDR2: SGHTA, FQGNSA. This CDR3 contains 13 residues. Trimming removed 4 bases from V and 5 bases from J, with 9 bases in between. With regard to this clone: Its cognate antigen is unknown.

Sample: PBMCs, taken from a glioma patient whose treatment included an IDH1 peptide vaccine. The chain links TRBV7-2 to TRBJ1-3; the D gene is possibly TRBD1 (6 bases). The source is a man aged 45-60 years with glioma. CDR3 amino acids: CASSWDTRNTIYF. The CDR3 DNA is TGTGCCAGCAGCTGGGACACCCGAAACACCATATATTTT. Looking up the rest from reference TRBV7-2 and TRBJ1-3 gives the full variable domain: GAGVSQSPSNKVTEKGKDVELRCDPISGHTALYWYRQSLGQGLEFLIYFQGNSAPDKSGLPSDRFSAERTGGSVSTLTIQRTQQEDSAVYLCASSWDTRNTIYFGEGSWLTVV.